The table lists the clone carrying this T cell receptor (beta chain) with a count of one. The data were obtained in a study of blood T cell repertoires in COVID-19. Study in general: Acute and convalescent COVID-19 specimens originated in the United States, Italy and Spain.

Original handling: Nucleated cell counts were estimated from reference gene primer amplification. TCRdb keeps only in-frame clones here, not all; method: immunoSEQ multiplex PCR. V and J calls and clone size come straight from that table; D and trimming were deduced from the DNA. The profile shows around 210,000 clones, approximately 85% of them singletons. Germline V lookup: CDR1 MNHNS, CDR2 SASEGT. This CDR3 contains 16 residues. V trimming: 2 bases; J trimming: 1 base; junction bases outside the gene matches: 7. Sequencing input: peripheral blood. V is TRBV6-1 and J is TRBJ2-5; 7 bases map to TRBD2. The clonotype originates from a man aged 45-65 years with COVID-19, enrolled during active disease. The CDR3 DNA sequence: TGTGCCAGCAGTGAAAGGTCGGGACTACTCCAAGAGACCCAGTACTTC. Its protein is CASSERSGLLQETQYF.